The entry that follows covers one TCR beta chain sequence. The antigen is undetermined. Repeated repertoire sampling spanned the course of chemoradiotherapy. Generated by immunoSEQ multiplex PCR, the TCRdb table keeps only in-frame clones and is missing some. This table has 12,000 or so clones, about 85% appearing once. This record comes from a study of chemoradiotherapy in HPV16-positive cancers. On the study more broadly: A couple of HPV16-positive patients' cells yielded candidate HPV-specific clones and common motifs. Points from the study as a whole: Candidate HPV-specific clones and E7-related TCR motifs grew in tumor during treatment.

Trimming took 1 base from V and 5 from J; bases not matched to a gene: 3. CDR1 SSHAT and CDR2 FNYEAQ come from the germline V gene (reference sequence). This CDR3 has 15 residues. The clonotype comes from a human donor with HPV-associated anogenital cancer. This sequence joins TRBV7-7 and TRBJ2-5, with 11 nucleotides matching TRBD1. The starting material was blood, obtained from a patient who underwent chemoradiotherapy. DNA of the CDR3: TGTGCCAGCAGCTTAGGGACAGGGGGCCTCGAGACCCAGTACTTC. Its translation is CASSLGTGGLETQYF.